This TCR beta chain was retrieved from a study of identical twins. Study-level findings and limits: Out-of-frame beta chain sequences displayed weaker excess sharing between twins. Invariant T cells like MAIT and iNKT could partly confound the zero-insertion analyses. Shared out-of-frame alpha sequences (those common to twins) showed excess low generation probability.

Germline CDR1 and CDR2: MNHNS and SASEGT. Trimming at V came to 6 bases and at J to 3 bases, leaving 11 bases not matched to a gene. The CDR3 totals 16 residues. Unique molecular identifiers were in the cDNA, with template-switch universal primer binding. TCRdb re-called the 5' RACE reads through MiXCR, storing one row per CDR3 protein. The table records fewer than 500,000 distinct CDR3 sequences, 13% to 15% of them present only once. The sample holds a few counts of this clonotype. Its antigen remains unknown. A further study also used this sample, focusing on yellow fever vaccine responses in identical twins.

This TCR came from a young woman in good health. The rearrangement uses TRBV6-1 and TRBJ1-1; 9 nucleotides line up with TRBD1. Sequencing used CD4+ T cells sorted from blood. The DNA of the CDR3 is TGTGCCAGCAGGCGCACAGGGGGCGCGGGCGACACTGAAGCTTTCTTT. It encodes CASRRTGGAGDTEAFF.